One sample yielded the 25 T cell receptor beta chains listed below, sequenced in a study of radiation and T cells in renal cell carcinoma. Indicated time point: blood 4 weeks post-SBRT, at nephrectomy. As to treatment: 15 Gy SBRT to primary tumor, nephrectomy 4 weeks later. Clones were sequenced by immunoSEQ multiplex PCR, and TCRdb holds only the in-frame ones, with some missing. The sample holds around 100,000 clones, 80% to 90% seen once. The sample consisted of blood, taken from a patient whose treatment included radiotherapy and nephrectomy. These receptors came from a man aged 60 to 69 with renal cell carcinoma.

This clone was counted only a few times. The genes are TRBV28 and TRBJ1-5; 10 nucleotides match TRBD1. The length of the CDR3 is 15 residues. Germline V lookup: CDR1 MDHEN, CDR2 SYDVKM. The V and J ends lost 5 bases and 6 bases, in that order; junction bases with no gene match: 7. CDR3 region: CASSVPTGGGQPQHF. In nucleotides, the CDR3 is TGTGCCAGCAGTGTACCGACAGGGGGCGGTCAGCCCCAGCATTTT.

This chain joins TRBV4-2 and TRBJ2-1, with a possible D match to TRBD1 (5 bases). V lost 0 bases and J lost 5, with 17 bases in between. There are 17 residues in the CDR3. Looked up from germline, CDR1 is LGHNA and CDR2 is YNFKEQ. CDR3: CASSQEPQGRIDNEQFF. The CDR3 nucleotides read TGTGCCAGCAGCCAAGAGCCTCAGGGTAGAATCGACAATGAGCAGTTCTTC.

The chain recombines TRBV5-1 with TRBJ2-3; no clear D gene. The CDR3 runs 15 residues. CDR1 SGHRS and CDR2 YFSETQ come from the germline V gene. The ends were cut back, 1 base at V and 0 bases at J, with 9 bases in the middle. CDR3 residues: CASSLYGRSTDTQYF. In DNA form, the CDR3 reads TGCGCCAGCAGCTTGTACGGCAGGAGCACAGATACGCAGTATTTT.

The chain carries TRBV15 and TRBJ2-6; 9 nucleotides match TRBD1. With V trimmed by 1 base and J by 1 base, 5 bases remained unmatched. In germline, CDR1 is LNHNV, CDR2 YYDKDF (reference sequence). CDR3 size: 18 residues. The CDR3 DNA follows: TGTGCCACCAGCAGAGGGACAGGGGTAGGGTCTGGGGCCAACGTCCTGACTTTC. This translates into CATSRGTGVGSGANVLTF.

V gene TRBV10-3 combines with J gene TRBJ2-1, with TRBD2 identical over 11 bases. V was clipped by 5 bases and J by 0 bases; unmatched bases: 0. The CDR3 extends over 15 amino acids. The germline V gene encodes CDR1 ENHRY and CDR2 SYGVKD. The CDR3 DNA reads as TGTGCCATCAGTACTAGCGGGAGCTCCTACAATGAGCAGTTCTTC. It yields the protein CAISTSGSSYNEQFF.

This clone was found a few times. The chain carries TRBV6-6 and TRBJ1-1; 9 bases match TRBD1. The J segment lost 2 bases and the V segment lost 2 bases, leaving 3 bases of the junction unmatched. The CDR3 has 15 residues. Looked up from germline, CDR1 is MNHNY and CDR2 is SVGAGI (reference sequence). The CDR3 DNA sequence: TGTGCCAGCAGTTACGGGGGACAGGGAAACACTGAAGCTTTCTTT. Its protein is CASSYGGQGNTEAFF.

A few counts support this clone. This rearrangement joins TRBV5-6 to TRBJ2-5; D is unclear. Trimming stripped 1 base from V and 1 base from J, with 8 bases between. Germline CDR1 SGHDT, CDR2 YYEEEE. The CDR3 has 14 amino acids. CDR3 region: CASSLYSVQETQYF. DNA of the CDR3: TGTGCCAGCAGCTTGTATTCAGTCCAAGAGACCCAGTACTTC.

This clone was seen a few times. The CDR3 protein is CASSLGSGRGNEQFF. CDR3 sequence (DNA): TGTGCCAGCAGCTTAGGGAGCGGGAGGGGGAATGAGCAGTTCTTC. The V and J genes are TRBV7-8 and TRBJ2-1, with 10 bases lining up with TRBD2. The CDR3 has 15 residues. Unmatched junction bases numbered 4, after V lost 1 base and J lost 7 bases. Germline CDR1 and CDR2: SGHVS and FQNEAQ.

At least ten counts were recorded for this clone. The chain employs TRBV19 and TRBJ2-7; 7 bases match TRBD1. The CDR3 contains 13 residues. V shed 10 bases and J 5 bases; nucleotides not matched to a gene: 11. Germline CDR1 is LNHDA and CDR2 is SQIVND (reference sequence). For the CDR3, the DNA is TGTGCCACCCGAATCCCAGGGGGTAACGAGCAGTACTTC. Translating it yields CATRIPGGNEQYF.

The chain employs TRBV7-9 and TRBJ2-2; 9 bases map to TRBD1. Unmatched junction bases numbered 6, after V lost 5 bases and J lost 2 bases. Germline-derived CDR1 and CDR2 are SEHNR and FQNEAQ (reference sequence). The CDR3 is 16 amino acids. The CDR3 here is CASSTRDRVNTGELFF. In nucleotides, the CDR3 is TGTGCCAGCAGCACACGGGACAGGGTTAACACCGGGGAGCTGTTTTTT.

A few counts support this clone. This sequence joins TRBV28 and TRBJ1-1; D call uncertain. V was cut by 6 bases and J by 0 bases, with 14 bases left in between. The CDR3 runs 15 residues. Germline CDR1 and CDR2: MDHEN and SYDVKM. CDR3 nucleotide sequence: TGTGCCAGCAGCCTACCACAGTCCATGAACACTGAAGCTTTCTTT. Translation: CASSLPQSMNTEAFF.

The chain combines TRBV11-3 with TRBJ2-7; no definite D call. The CDR3 sequence is 13 residues long. Per germline, CDR1 SGHNT and CDR2 YENEEA. V lost 3 bases and J lost 2, with 8 bases in between. The chain's CDR3 is CASSFNPTYEQYF. CDR3 DNA: TGTGCCAGCAGCTTTAACCCAACCTACGAGCAGTACTTC.

This clone was seen a handful of times. Other nucleotide sequences from this sample produce the same CDR3. The chain has TRBV5-1 and TRBJ2-5; D call uncertain. The CDR3 runs to 12 residues. Germline CDR1 SGHRS, CDR2 YFSETQ. Trimming removed 4 bases from V and 4 bases from J, with 8 bases in between. CDR3 residues: CASSPSRETQYF. The CDR3 coding sequence is TGCGCCAGCAGCCCGTCCCGAGAGACCCAGTACTTC. The variable domain in full, with the rest retrieved from reference TRBV5-1 and TRBJ2-5, is KAGVTQTPRYLIKTRGQQVTLSCSPISGHRSVSWYQQTPGQGLQFLFEYFSETQRNKGNFPGRFSGRQFSNSRSEMNVSTLELGDSALYLCASSPSRETQYFGPGTRLLVL.

The CDR3 DNA is TGTGCCAGCAAAGGGCGCAGGGAGAGACCCGCAACTAATGAAAAACTGTTTTTT. Its protein product is CASKGRRERPATNEKLFF. The J gene is TRBJ1-4, the V gene TRBV6-4; D might be TRBD1 (5 bases). Germline V gene lookup returns CDR1 MRHNA and CDR2 SNTAGT. Between the trimmed V and J ends, which lost 7 bases and 0 bases, there was a span of 21 bases. This CDR3 is built from 18 residues.

This chain connects TRBV1 to TRBJ2-6; the D call in the table, TRBD1, was not verified against the DNA. TRBV1 is a documented pseudogene. The CDR3 runs 17 residues. The CDR3 nucleotides are TGCACCAGCAGCTCGAATTGTGCACAAAGTCGGGCCAACGTCCTGACTTTC. Translated, it gives CTSSSNCAQSRANVLTF.

The V gene is TRBV19, the J gene TRBJ2-4, with 10 bases that match TRBD2. Looked up from germline, CDR1 is LNHDA and CDR2 is SQIVND (reference sequence). V was clipped by 5 bases and J by 7 bases; unmatched bases: 8. CDR3 size: 15 residues. The DNA for the CDR3 is TGTGCCAGTAGTCTTAGCGGGAGGAGAGGGAACATTCAGTACTTC. Its protein product is CASSLSGRRGNIQYF.

The chain couples TRBV27 to TRBJ2-3; D is ambiguous. Between the trimmed V and J ends, which lost 8 bases and 0 bases, there was a span of 3 bases. CDR1 is MNHEY, CDR2 SMNVEV, per germline (reference sequence). The CDR3 contains 11 residues. The CDR3 DNA reads as TGTGCCAGCCGAAGCACAGATACGCAGTATTTT. This sequence encodes CASRSTDTQYF.

The chain couples TRBV10-3 to TRBJ1-4; D might be TRBD1 (6 bases). Germline CDR1 ENHRY, CDR2 SYGVKD. V gave up 2 bases and J gave up 4 bases, with 11 bases separating them. This CDR3 is built from 15 residues. The CDR3 nucleotides are TGTGCCATCAGTGAGCGGACAGCCGATAATGAAAAACTGTTTTTT. Its translation is CAISERTADNEKLFF.

This chain joins TRBV11-2 and TRBJ2-2; either TRBD1 or TRBD2 may fit D (6 bases each). CDR1 and CDR2 (germline): SGHAT, FQNNGV. This CDR3 is built from 13 residues. The ends were cut back, 5 bases at V and 6 bases at J, with 10 bases in the middle. As DNA, the CDR3 is TGTGCCAGCAGCCCGGAGGGGGCCGGGGAGCTGTTTTTT. Protein product: CASSPEGAGELFF. The full variable domain, with the rest looked up from reference TRBV11-2 and TRBJ2-2, is EAGVAQSPRYKIIEKRQSVAFWCNPISGHATLYWYQQILGQGPKLLIQFQNNGVVDDSQLPKDRFSAERLKGVDSTLKIQPAKLEDSAVYLCASSPEGAGELFFGEGSRLTVL.

The chain is built from TRBV20-1 and TRBJ2-5, with a possible D match to TRBD2 (5 bases). V was cut by 7 bases and J by 5 bases, with 11 bases left in between. The CDR3 totals 11 residues. Germline lookup yields CDR1 DFQATT and CDR2 SNEGSKA (reference sequence). The CDR3 nucleotides read TGCAGTGTGGGCGGGTCTGAGACCCAGTACTTC. Residues: CSVGGSETQYF.

DNA of the CDR3: TGTGCCAGCAGCTTAGTGGGACAGGCCGCGAACACCGGGGAGCTGTTTTTT. Protein: CASSLVGQAANTGELFF. This chain links TRBV7-9 with TRBJ2-2; 8 nucleotides line up with TRBD1. This CDR3 is 17 amino acids long. The germline gives CDR1 SEHNR, CDR2 FQNEAQ (reference sequence). With 1 base clipped from V and 0 bases from J, the junction kept 4 bases outside the gene matches.

V gene TRBV6-5 combines with J gene TRBJ2-7, with D hard to call. In germline, CDR1 is MNHEY, CDR2 SVGAGI. This CDR3 is built from 14 residues. The ends were cut back, 0 bases at V and 3 bases at J, with 9 bases in the middle. CDR3 region: CASSYSTQNYEQYF. CDR3 bases: TGTGCCAGCAGTTACTCGACACAGAACTACGAGCAGTACTTC.

The chain recombines TRBV2 with TRBJ2-1; D may correspond to TRBD1 or TRBD2 (5 bases each). This CDR3 comprises 13 residues. V was shortened by 6 bases and J by 8 bases, with 14 bases between the two germline ends. Per germline, CDR1 SNHLY and CDR2 FYNNEI. For the CDR3, the DNA is TGTGCCAGCAGGGAGGTAGGGGTCGATGAGCAGTTCTTC. Protein: CASREVGVDEQFF.

This clone was observed a handful of times. This rearrangement joins TRBV19 to TRBJ1-4; weak D call: TRBD1 (5 bases). V lost 6 bases and J lost 5, with 16 bases in between. Per germline, CDR1 LNHDA and CDR2 SQIVND (reference sequence). The CDR3 loop spans 15 amino acids. The CDR3 region has the DNA TGTGCCAGTAGCGACTTCGGTGGGGGAAATGAAAAACTGTTTTTT. Translation gives CASSDFGGGNEKLFF. Full variable domain (outside the CDR3, taken from reference TRBV19 and TRBJ1-4): DGGITQSPKYLFRKEGQNVTLSCEQNLNHDAMYWYRQDPGQGLRLIYYSQIVNDFQKGDIAEGYSVSREKKESFPLTVTSAQKNPTAFYLCASSDFGGGNEKLFFGSGTQLSVL.

The chain joins TRBV5-1 to TRBJ2-3; no firm D call. The germline V and J ends were trimmed by 0 bases and 6 bases, with 11 bases remaining between them. Germline assignment: CDR1 SGHRS and CDR2 YFSETQ. The CDR3 has 14 residues. CDR3 nucleotides: TGCGCCAGCAGCTTGGGCCGGCCGATGGATACGCAGTATTTT. It is translated as CASSLGRPMDTQYF.